This T cell receptor beta chain emerged from a study of T-cell reconstitution after alpha-beta-depleted transplantation in children. Trimming removed 8 bases from V and 2 bases from J; junction bases left unmatched: 2. The CDR3 contains 12 residues. The germline gives CDR1 MNHEY, CDR2 SVGAGI. TCRbeta library construction was performed incorporating unique molecular identifiers. TCRdb re-called the PCR reads with MiXCR, one entry per CDR3 protein. The data show 200,000 to 250,000 distinct CDR3 sequences, around 8% seen once. This clonotype was seen a handful of times. The specimen comprised PBMCs, mostly from graft donor cells, sampled 180 days after TCRalphabeta/CD19-depleted stem cell transplant. This chain uses TRBV6-5 with TRBJ2-7; 8 nucleotides agree with TRBD2. The clonotype originates from a male patient aged 10-17 years who had a stem cell transplant for acute lymphoblastic leukemia, so the T cells may come from the graft donor. The CDR3 loop reads CASGSGAYEQYF. The CDR3 bases are TGTGCCAGCGGTAGCGGGGCCTACGAGCAGTACTTC.